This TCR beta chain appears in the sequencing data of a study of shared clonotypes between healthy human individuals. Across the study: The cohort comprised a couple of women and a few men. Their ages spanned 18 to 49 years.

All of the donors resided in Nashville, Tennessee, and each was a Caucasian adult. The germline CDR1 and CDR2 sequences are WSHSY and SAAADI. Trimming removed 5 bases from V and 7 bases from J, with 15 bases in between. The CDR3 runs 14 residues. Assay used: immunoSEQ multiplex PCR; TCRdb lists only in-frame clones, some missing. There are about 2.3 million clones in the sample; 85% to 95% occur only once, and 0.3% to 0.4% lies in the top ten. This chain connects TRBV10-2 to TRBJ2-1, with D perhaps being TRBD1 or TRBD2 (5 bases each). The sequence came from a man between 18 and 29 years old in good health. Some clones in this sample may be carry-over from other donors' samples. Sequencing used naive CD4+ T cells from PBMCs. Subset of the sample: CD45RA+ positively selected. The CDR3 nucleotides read TGCGCCAGCAGTAATGGACTCGAGGGGAATGAGCAGTTCTTC. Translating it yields CASSNGLEGNEQFF.